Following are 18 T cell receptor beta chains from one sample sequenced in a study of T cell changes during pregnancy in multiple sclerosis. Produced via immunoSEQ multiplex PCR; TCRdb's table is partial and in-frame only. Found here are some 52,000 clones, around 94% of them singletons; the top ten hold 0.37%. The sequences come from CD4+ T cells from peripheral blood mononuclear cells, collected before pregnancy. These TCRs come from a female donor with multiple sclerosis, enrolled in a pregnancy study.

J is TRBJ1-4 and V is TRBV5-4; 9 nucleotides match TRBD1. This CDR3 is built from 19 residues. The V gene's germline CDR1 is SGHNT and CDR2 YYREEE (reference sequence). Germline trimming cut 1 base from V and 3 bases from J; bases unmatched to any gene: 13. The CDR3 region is CASSLRTGDFFYANEKLFF. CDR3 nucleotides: TGTGCCAGCAGCTTGAGGACAGGGGATTTTTTTTACGCTAATGAAAAACTGTTTTTT.

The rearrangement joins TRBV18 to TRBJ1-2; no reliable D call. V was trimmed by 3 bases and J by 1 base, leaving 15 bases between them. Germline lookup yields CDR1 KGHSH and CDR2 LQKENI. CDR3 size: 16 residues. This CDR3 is CASSPRQERINYGYTF. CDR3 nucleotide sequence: TGTGCCAGCTCACCTAGGCAGGAACGAATTAACTATGGCTACACCTTC.

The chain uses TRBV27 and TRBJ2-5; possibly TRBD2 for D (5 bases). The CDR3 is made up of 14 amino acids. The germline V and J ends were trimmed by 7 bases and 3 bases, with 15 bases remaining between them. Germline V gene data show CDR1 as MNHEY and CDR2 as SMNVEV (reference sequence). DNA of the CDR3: TGTGCCAGCACCACGACACACGGGGAAGAGACCCAGTACTTC. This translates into CASTTTHGEETQYF.

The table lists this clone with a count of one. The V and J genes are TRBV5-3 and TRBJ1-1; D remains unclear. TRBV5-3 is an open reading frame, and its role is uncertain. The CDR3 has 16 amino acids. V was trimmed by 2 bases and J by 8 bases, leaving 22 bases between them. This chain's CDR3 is CARSFLTRGIFSEAFF. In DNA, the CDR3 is TGTGCCAGAAGCTTTTTGACGCGGGGAATCTTTTCCGAAGCTTTCTTT.

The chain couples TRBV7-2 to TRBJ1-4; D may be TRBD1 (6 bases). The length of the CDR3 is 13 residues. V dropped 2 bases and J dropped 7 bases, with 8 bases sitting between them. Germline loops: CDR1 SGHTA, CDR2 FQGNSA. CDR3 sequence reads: CASSLKGVEKLFF. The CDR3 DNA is TGTGCCAGCAGCTTAAAGGGGGTTGAAAAACTGTTTTTT.

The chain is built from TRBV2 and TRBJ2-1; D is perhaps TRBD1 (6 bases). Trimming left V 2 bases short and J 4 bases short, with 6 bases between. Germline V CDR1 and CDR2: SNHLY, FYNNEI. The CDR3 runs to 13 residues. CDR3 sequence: CASSERGYNEQFF. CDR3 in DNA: TGTGCCAGCAGTGAAAGGGGGTACAATGAGCAGTTCTTC.

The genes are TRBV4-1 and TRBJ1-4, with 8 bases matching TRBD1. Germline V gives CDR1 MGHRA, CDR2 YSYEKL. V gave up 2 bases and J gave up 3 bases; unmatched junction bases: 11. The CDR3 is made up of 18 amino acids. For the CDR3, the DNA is TGCGCCAGCAGCCAACGAAGCCCAGGGGGCGAGGCTAATGAAAAACTGTTTTTT. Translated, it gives CASSQRSPGGEANEKLFF.

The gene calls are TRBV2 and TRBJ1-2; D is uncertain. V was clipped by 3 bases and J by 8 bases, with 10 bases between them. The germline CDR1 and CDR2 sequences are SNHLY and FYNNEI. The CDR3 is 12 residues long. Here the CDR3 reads CASSETGWGYTF. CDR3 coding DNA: TGTGCCAGCAGTGAGACGGGTTGGGGCTACACCTTC.

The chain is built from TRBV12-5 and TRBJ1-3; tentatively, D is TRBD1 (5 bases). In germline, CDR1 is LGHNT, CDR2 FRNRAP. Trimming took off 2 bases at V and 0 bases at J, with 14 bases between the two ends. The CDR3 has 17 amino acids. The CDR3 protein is CASGLLTGRGSGNTIYF. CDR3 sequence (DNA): TGTGCTAGTGGTTTGCTTACAGGAAGGGGCTCTGGAAACACCATATATTTT.

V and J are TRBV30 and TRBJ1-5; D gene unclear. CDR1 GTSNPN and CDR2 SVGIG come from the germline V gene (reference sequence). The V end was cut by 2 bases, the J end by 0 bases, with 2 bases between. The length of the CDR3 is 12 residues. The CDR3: CAWSYSNQPQHF. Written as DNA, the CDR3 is TGTGCCTGGAGTTATAGCAATCAGCCCCAGCATTTT.

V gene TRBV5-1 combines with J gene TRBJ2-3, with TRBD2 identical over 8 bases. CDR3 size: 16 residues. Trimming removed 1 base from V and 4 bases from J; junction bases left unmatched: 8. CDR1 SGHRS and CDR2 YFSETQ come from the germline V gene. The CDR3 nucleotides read TGCGCCAGCAGCTTGCTCCTAGCGGGTGGTTCAGATACGCAGTATTTT. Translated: CASSLLLAGGSDTQYF.

The CDR3 sequence: CAWTKRLAETQYF. The CDR3 DNA is TGTGCCTGGACTAAACGGCTAGCGGAGACCCAGTACTTC. J is TRBJ2-5 and V is TRBV30; TRBD2 might be the D (6 bases). The CDR3 totals 13 residues. V dropped 4 bases and J dropped 5 bases, with 14 bases sitting between them. Germline V gives CDR1 GTSNPN, CDR2 SVGIG (reference sequence).

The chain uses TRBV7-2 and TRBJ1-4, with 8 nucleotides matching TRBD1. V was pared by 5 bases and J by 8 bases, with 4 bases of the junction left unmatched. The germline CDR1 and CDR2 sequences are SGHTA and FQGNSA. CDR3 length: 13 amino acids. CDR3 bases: TGTGCCAGCAGCCCAGGACAGGGAGAAAAACTGTTTTTT. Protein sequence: CASSPGQGEKLFF.

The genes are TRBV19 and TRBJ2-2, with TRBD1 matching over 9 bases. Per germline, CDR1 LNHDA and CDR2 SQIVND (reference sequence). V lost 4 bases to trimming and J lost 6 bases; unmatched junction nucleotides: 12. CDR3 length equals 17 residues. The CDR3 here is CASSNPLGTGTPGELFF. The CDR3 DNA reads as TGTGCCAGTAGTAACCCGCTCGGGACAGGGACCCCCGGGGAGCTGTTTTTT.

In nucleotides, the CDR3 is TGTGCCAGCAGCCCAAACGCGGGAGCCCCAGATACGCAGTATTTT. This codes for CASSPNAGAPDTQYF. The V and J genes are TRBV4-2 and TRBJ2-3, with 7 positions matching TRBD2. The germline gives CDR1 LGHNA, CDR2 YNFKEQ. The CDR3 length is 15 residues. The V segment lost 4 bases and the J segment 4 bases; nucleotides outside the gene matches: 8.

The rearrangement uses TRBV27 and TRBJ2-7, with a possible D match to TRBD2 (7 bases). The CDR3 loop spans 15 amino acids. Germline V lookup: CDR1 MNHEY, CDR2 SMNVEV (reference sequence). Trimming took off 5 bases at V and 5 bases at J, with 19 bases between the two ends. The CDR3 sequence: CASSIKGGGLHEQYF. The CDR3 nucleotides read TGTGCCAGCAGTATCAAAGGGGGGGGCCTCCACGAGCAGTACTTC.

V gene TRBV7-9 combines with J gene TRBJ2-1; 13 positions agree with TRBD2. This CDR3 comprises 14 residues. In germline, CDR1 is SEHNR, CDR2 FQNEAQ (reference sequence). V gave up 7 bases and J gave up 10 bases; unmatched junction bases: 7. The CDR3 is CASIGLAGADEQFF. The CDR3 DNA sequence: TGTGCCAGCATCGGACTAGCGGGAGCTGACGAGCAGTTCTTC.

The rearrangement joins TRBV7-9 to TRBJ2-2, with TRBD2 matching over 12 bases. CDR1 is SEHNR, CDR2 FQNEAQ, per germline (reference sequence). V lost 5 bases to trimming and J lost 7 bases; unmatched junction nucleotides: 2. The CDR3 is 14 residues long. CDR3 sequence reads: CASSKGLAGGELFF. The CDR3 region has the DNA TGTGCCAGCAGCAAGGGACTAGCGGGCGGGGAGCTGTTTTTT.